This T cell receptor beta chain emerged from a study of blood T cells in healthy people across ages. This clonotype has more than one count but fewer than ten. Trimming shortened V by 0 bases and J by 2 bases, and 10 bases separated the two germline ends. The length of the CDR3 is 15 residues. Germline CDR1 and CDR2: ENHRY and SYGVKD. Through a sample-barcoded 5' primer and a J-beta primer mix, a second PCR was run for roughly 6 to 11 cycles. TCRdb re-derived calls from the 5' RACE reads in MiXCR, one entry per CDR3 protein. The data show about 1.1 million distinct CDR3 sequences, roughly two fifths seen once.

This chain uses TRBV10-3 with TRBJ1-2, with D uncertain. The source material was blood. This sequence originates from a man aged 18 to 30 in good health. Here the CDR3 reads CAISESLGENYGYTF. The CDR3 DNA follows: TGTGCCATCAGTGAGTCGTTGGGAGAAAACTATGGCTACACCTTC.